This TCR beta chain derives from a study of blood T cell repertoires in COVID-19 (dated by TCRdb to 2018 to 2021). Concerning the study at large: Samples from collaborators originated in the United States, Italy and Spain and spanned both the acute and convalescent phases of COVID-19. HLA class I and class II types, where available, came from metadata supplied by the sample provider rather than from assay-based typing. Subjects who had been exposed to COVID-19, were actively infected with it, or had recovered from it provided the deeply sampled blood TCRbeta repertoires that made up the dataset. A de-identified subject ID, COVID-19 status, age in years and sex were almost always included in the sample metadata. The material from the prospective study consisted of cDNA or gDNA derived from T cells, B-cell-depleted T cells, or PBMCs. Samples came from the ongoing ImmuneRACE study (first 160 participants) plus 1,254 subjects from 6 global collaborators. The repertoires were released in a freely available public database intended as a resource for research on the immune response to SARS-CoV-2. Broader findings and caveats from the paper: The quantity of clinical and demographic metadata differed by source and by participant and was supplied without curation.

There are 14 amino acids in the CDR3, from cysteine to phenylalanine inclusive. CDR3 DNA is the only sequence kept; it has 42 bases, read in frame from the first base. Compared with germline, V lacks 6 bases and J lacks 9 bases; bases without a gene match: 14. CDR1 and CDR2 were assigned from the germline V gene as MNHEY and SVGAGI. Notes on this clone: What this receptor recognizes is not known. Base qualities were left out, and no much larger clone turns up one base away.

Collaborating institutions collected whole blood in K2EDTA tubes following their own protocols. Collaborator samples were shipped for TCRbeta analysis as frozen whole blood, isolated PBMCs, or DNA extracted from either sample type. The immunoSEQ Assay, a bias-controlled multiplex PCR, was used to amplify TCRbeta CDR3 regions from genomic DNA. The original methods were these. The number of nucleated cells in each sample was estimated from the amplification of reference gene primers within the assay. To quantify the absolute abundance of each unique TCRbeta CDR3 rearrangement, sequence reads were collapsed and filtered. For each sample, productive Simpson clonality was calculated by taking the square root of Simpson's diversity index across productive rearrangements. Sourced from immuneACCESS, this table was stored by TCRdb with only in-frame sequences that have V and J called. A share of the clones is absent; for the studies checked, an unresolved V gene accounts for under half, and the remainder has no known explanation. V and J calls and clone size follow that table, whereas D and trimming were derived from the DNA. The sample table lists around 50,000 clones, 80% to 90% of them with a count of one. 2.5% to 3% of the sample rests with the top ten.

The sequence derives from an elderly woman with acute or convalescent COVID-19. Sequencing was carried out using peripheral blood. This chain is built from TRBV6-5 and TRBJ2-7; TRBD1 matches 7 bases in the middle. The CDR3: CASSPGQFYDGQYF. The DNA is as follows: TGTGCCAGCAGCCCGGGACAGTTCTACGATGGGCAGTACTTC.